This TCR beta chain was obtained from a study of cytomegalovirus exposure and HLA in healthy donors. Study outcomes and limitations: Productive rates of about 87% or about 30% were seen for most TCR beta V segments in an earlier analysis. Later analysis identified several of the most significant clusters that appeared linked to common viral pathogens.

A multiplex PCR was run with 60 Vbeta primers and 13 Jbeta primers. Assay: immunoSEQ multiplex PCR; the TCRdb copy retains only in-frame clones and omits some. Among about 50,000 clones listed, around four fifths were seen once. This CDR3 has 15 residues. V lost 0 bases, J lost 4 bases, and 13 bases lay in between. Germline V gene data show CDR1 as SGDLS and CDR2 as YYNGEE. A note on this clone: Its specificity is unknown.

The donors (healthy individuals) were bone marrow donors. Unrecorded immune exposures were likely, despite nominal health at sampling. The material sequenced was PBMCs. This TCR came from a man aged 25 to 40 in good health and CMV-seronegative. The rearrangement links TRBV9 to TRBJ2-5; the D gene is possibly TRBD1 (6 bases). The CDR3 DNA is TGTGCCAGCAGCGTAGTAGACAGGCAGCGAGAGACCCAGTACTTC. Its protein product is CASSVVDRQRETQYF. Variable domain in full (rest from reference TRBV9 and TRBJ2-5): DSGVTQTPKHLITATGQRVTLRCSPRSGDLSVYWYQQSLDQGLQFLIQYYNGEERAKGNILERFSAQQFPDLHSELNLSSLELGDSALYFCASSVVDRQRETQYFGPGTRLLVL.